This TCR beta chain was profiled in a study of cytomegalovirus exposure and HLA in healthy donors (TCRdb year 2017). Describing the broader study: In an earlier analysis of about 560 of the donors, 276 Gb of sequence data and just under 120 million unique TCR beta sequences from roughly 190 million T cells were reported. Roughly 300 gigabases of sequencing data and tens of millions of unique TCR sequences were included in an early release covering around 600 HLA-typed donors. Of the roughly 410 genotyped donors, more than 75% were placed in the genetic ancestry cluster associated with self-reported Caucasian donors. The study aimed to test whether signatures of past pathogen exposure could be identified by cataloging public T cell receptors. Using immunosequencing, the study profiled T cell repertoires from 550 to 750 subjects and related those repertoires to cytomegalovirus serostatus. Besides the first cohort of 666 subjects, a separate validation cohort made up of 120 different subjects was used. To predict cytomegalovirus infection status, the study combined high-throughput TCR immunosequencing, statistical association of individual TCRs with disease status, and machine learning. In a later analysis, previously published TCR beta repertoires from 666 donors were re-analyzed and high-resolution HLA genotyping was added so that TCR occurrence patterns could be studied. In the later analysis, no new phenotypic data were used to find candidate immune exposures; instead, reliance was placed on TCR beta sequences and their occurrence across donors. An earlier analysis of a few hundred of the donors applied high-throughput TCR beta sequencing to assess whether each TCR beta V gene segment acted as functional or pseudogenic. Donor age, sex, ethnicity and CMV serostatus were compiled together with the repertoire data. A later genetic analysis took genome-wide SNP genotypes for about three fifths of the roughly 670 donors and used that subset as a discovery cohort. Every discovery cohort repertoire had been produced on one sequencing platform. Both class I and class II loci were covered by HLA typing, at four-digit resolution. Typing coverage varied by locus: roughly 629-630 donors for A, B, C, DRB1 and DQB1; roughly 510 for DQA1; 600 to 610 for DPA1; fewer than 480 for DPB1. Four to six DR-DQ haplotypes were handled as single units for association and clustering, since linkage in the cohort was strong. Among 398 genotyped donors of the cohort, an average of approximately 220,000 unique TCR beta nucleotide sequences was sequenced per donor, of which about 18% were non-productive. Results the study describes overall, beyond this receptor: In a later genetic analysis, a missense DCLRE1C variant was associated with V-gene and J-gene trimming of TCR beta chains, and the association was replicated in an independent cohort. In both the original and validation cohorts, the classifier was reported to diagnose cytomegalovirus status with high specificity and sensitivity. A later analysis found that HLA-associated TCR beta chains were more clonally expanded and had lower generation probabilities than equally common non-associated chains. An earlier analysis of approximately 530 of the donors showed that most TCR beta V segments appeared in productive rearrangements either about 90% or about 30% of the time, which broadly matched IMGT annotations. A few of the identified cytomegalovirus-associated TCR beta chains were confirmed in vitro to be specific for cytomegalovirus antigens. A further reported finding was that TCR beta sequences accurately predicted the HLA-A and HLA-B alleles for most subjects in the first cohort. Most TCR sequences were seen in very few donors, while some public TCRs were found in many individuals. Several of the top co-occurrence clusters appeared to be linked to parvovirus B19, influenza, CMV and Epstein-Barr virus, according to a later analysis. The earlier analysis of around 600 of the donors excluded approximately 17 rarely observed V segments, including chromosome 9 orphons, because counts were too low. In a later analysis, most CMV-associated TCR beta chains were found to appear HLA-restricted, with HLA associations seemingly driven largely by CMV exposure. Sequencing depth was assumed to be roughly uniform across donors in the presence/absence analyses, though that assumption may not hold. The 87-base-pair reads could not distinguish some IMGT-functional V segments, including TRBV6-2 and TRBV6-3, so those segments were excluded. CMV serostatus was the only immune exposure information available for the cohort. The study listed 150 to 200 TCR beta chains as associated with cytomegalovirus. According to a later analysis, TCR association rates differed among HLA loci, with DRB1 alleles showing the most associated TCRs and HLA-C alleles showing the fewest. HLA typing was unavailable for some donors at each locus, so association tests used only the typed subset. When HLA alleles, especially DR and DQ, strongly co-occurred, TCR associations were difficult to assign to individual alleles. A group of highly shared sequence variants was considered likely to be a technical artifact of the sequencing pipeline. In a later genetic analysis, fewer N-insertions in productive TCRs were reported among donors in an Asian-associated ancestry cluster than the approximately 630-donor mean. The authors suggested that the approach could potentially be extended to other disease states and immunological phenotypes. In this cohort, only TCR beta chains were sequenced, and detectable features were limited by the absence of alpha or paired-chain data. Linkage disequilibrium might explain the correlated functional status among segregating V segments, but an unknown experimental factor could not be ruled out. In a later analysis, some 18,000 TCR beta sequences were associated with specific HLA alleles at a false discovery rate of 0.05.

Worth noting for this clone: Its target antigen remains unknown.

Library prep was done by the immunoSEQ multiplex PCR assay. For the multiplex PCR, a mixture combining 60 forward primers for TCR Vbeta segments and 13 reverse primers for TCR Jbeta segments was used. Amplification of the CDR3 region of rearranged TCR beta genes was performed with a multiplex PCR assay on genomic DNA. The Illumina HiSeq System was used to sequence the amplified TCR beta libraries as 87-base-pair reads. The authors' pipeline ran thus. A later analysis tallied roughly 78 million unique TCR beta chains across the 666 repertoires, and approximately 11 million of those chains were shared by two or more donors. A nearest-neighbor algorithm error-corrected the raw reads and collapsed the reads into unique sequences, merging closely related sequences to remove PCR and sequencing errors. V, D and J gene segments were assigned by aligning CDR3 sequences to IMGT reference sequences. For a sequence to be retained, at least a six-nucleotide match to both a V gene segment and a J gene segment was required. Rearrangements were classified as productive when the CDR3 lacked stop codons and remained in frame with V and J, and all other rearrangements were classified as non-productive. CDR3 was defined by IMGT convention, running from the second conserved V-encoded cysteine to the conserved J-encoded phenylalanine. In an earlier analysis of more than 550 of the donors, sequences lacking an unambiguous match to a single V gene segment were excluded. An earlier analysis of several hundred of the donors classified V segments as functional when productive rearrangements were above 56.7% and as segregating when the standard deviation between donors was above 5%. A statistical classification framework was built to diagnose cytomegalovirus status from the catalog of TCR beta chain sequences. V and J gene assignment, in a later analysis, came from comparing TCR nucleotide sequences with IMGT/GENE-DB human TR gene sequences. The TCRdist pipeline was used in a later analysis to assign CDR3 sequences and most-parsimonious VDJ recombination scenarios. In a later analysis, each TCR beta chain was defined by its CDR3 amino acid sequence together with its V-gene family, and reads without a unique V-gene family were excluded. In a later analysis, approximately 640 highly shared, low-generation-probability nucleotide sequences were removed to address suspected cross-contamination and a sequencing artifact. A later analysis calculated a clonal expansion index for each public chain from normalized within-repertoire ranks of inferred template counts. A later analysis computed generation probabilities with a VDJ recombination model fitted to out-of-frame rearrangements, and checked the results against IGoR. A later analysis scored TCR-TCR, TCR-HLA and TCR-CMV co-occurrence with hypergeometric tests, applying a repertoire-size bias correction to TCR pairs. A later analysis estimated false discovery rates by permuting HLA or CMV assignments 20 times. A later analysis grouped co-occurring TCRs with DBSCAN, adding TCRdist sequence similarity when clustering within HLA-allele-positive subsets. Co-occurrence clustering excluded repertoires with fewer than 30,000 or more than 120,000 public chains, plus five with anomalous nucleotide sharing. This immuneACCESS table, as held by TCRdb, lists in-frame sequences with V and J called but not all clones. Of the missing ones, under half trace to an unresolved V gene in checked studies; the others have no known cause. V and J calls and clone size are given by that table; D and trimming were obtained from the DNA. In this sample's table one finds approximately 110,000 clones. Around 2.7% of the sample belongs to the ten largest clones.

CDR1 and CDR2 are drawn from the germline V gene: SGDLS, YYNGEE. The CDR3 measures 16 amino acids from cysteine to phenylalanine. Solely the CDR3 DNA is kept, with 48 bases framed from the first base. V loses 3 bases, J loses 3 bases, and the germline ends lie 17 bases apart. The cohort comprised under 700 healthy bone marrow donors. All cohort members were sampled while nominally healthy, although unrecorded immune exposures were likely present. The donor tested CMV seronegative, placing the donor among the 350 to 400 seronegative members of the cohort. Every donor gave a peripheral blood sample, and the peripheral blood mononuclear cells from that sample were used for TCR beta sequencing. The Qiagen DNeasy Blood Extraction Kit was used to extract genomic DNA from the blood cell samples.

What was sequenced was PBMCs. The receptor was isolated from a man in his thirties or forties in good health and CMV-seronegative. The chain links TRBV9 with TRBJ2-3, with TRBD2 as a weak D call on 7 bases. CDR3 region: CASSESGTPGTDTQYF. The DNA sequence reads TGTGCCAGCAGCGAGAGCGGGACACCTGGAACAGATACGCAGTATTTT.